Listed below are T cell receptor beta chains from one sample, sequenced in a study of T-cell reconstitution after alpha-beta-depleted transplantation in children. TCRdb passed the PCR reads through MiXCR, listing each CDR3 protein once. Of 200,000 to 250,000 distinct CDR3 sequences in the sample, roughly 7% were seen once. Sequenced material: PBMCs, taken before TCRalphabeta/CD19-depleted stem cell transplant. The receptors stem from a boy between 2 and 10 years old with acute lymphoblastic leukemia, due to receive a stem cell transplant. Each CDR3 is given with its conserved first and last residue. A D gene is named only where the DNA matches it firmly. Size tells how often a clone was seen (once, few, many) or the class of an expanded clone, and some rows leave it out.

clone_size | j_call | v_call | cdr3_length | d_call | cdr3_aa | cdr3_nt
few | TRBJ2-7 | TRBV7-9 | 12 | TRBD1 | CASSGDSSLGYF | TGTGCCAGCAGCGGGGACAGTTCCCTTGGGTACTTC
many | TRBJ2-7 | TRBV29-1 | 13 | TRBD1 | CSVMGQSAYEQYF | TGCAGCGTTATGGGACAGTCCGCCTACGAGCAGTACTTC
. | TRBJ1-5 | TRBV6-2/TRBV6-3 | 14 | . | CASSYWLGGQPQHF | TGTGCCAGCAGTTATTGGCTGGGAGGTCAGCCCCAGCATTTT
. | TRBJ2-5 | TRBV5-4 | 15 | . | CASSPGYGRGETQYF | TGTGCCAGCAGCCCAGGGTATGGCAGGGGAGAGACCCAGTACTTC
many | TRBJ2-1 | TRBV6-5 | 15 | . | CASSSTGGGYNEQFF | TGTGCCAGCAGTTCAACAGGGGGAGGGTACAATGAGCAGTTCTTC
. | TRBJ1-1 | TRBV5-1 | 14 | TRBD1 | CASSSTGGDTEAFF | TGCGCCAGCAGCTCGACAGGGGGAGACACTGAAGCTTTCTTT
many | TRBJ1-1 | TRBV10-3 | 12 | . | CAISRDLRGAFF | TGTGCCATCAGCCGGGATTTGAGGGGAGCTTTCTTT
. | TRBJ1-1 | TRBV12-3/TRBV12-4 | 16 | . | CASSTRGGATGTEAFF | TGTGCCAGCAGTACAAGAGGGGGGGCAACGGGGACTGAAGCTTTCTTT
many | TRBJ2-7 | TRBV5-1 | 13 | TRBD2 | CASSTRGGYEQYF | TGCGCCAGCAGCACCCGCGGGGGTTACGAGCAGTACTTC
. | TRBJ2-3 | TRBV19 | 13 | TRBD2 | CASSSGGINTQYF | TGTGCCAGTAGTAGCGGGGGGATAAATACGCAGTATTTT
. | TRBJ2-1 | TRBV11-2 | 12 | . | CASSFVLDEQFF | TGTGCCAGCAGCTTTGTCCTCGATGAGCAGTTCTTC
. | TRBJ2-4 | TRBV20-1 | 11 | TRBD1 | CSARSRDREYF | TGCAGTGCTAGAAGCCGGGACAGGGAGTACTTC
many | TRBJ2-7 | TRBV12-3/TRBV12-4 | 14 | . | CASNEQGLAYEQYF | TGTGCCAGCAACGAACAGGGATTGGCCTACGAGCAGTACTTC
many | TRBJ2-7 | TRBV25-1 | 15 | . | CASSDGARRHYEQYF | TGTGCCAGCAGTGATGGGGCACGAAGACACTACGAGCAGTACTTC
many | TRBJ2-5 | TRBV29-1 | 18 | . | CSVEDFLAGQSFGETQYF | TGCAGCGTTGAAGACTTTTTGGCGGGGCAGAGCTTCGGGGAGACCCAGTACTTC
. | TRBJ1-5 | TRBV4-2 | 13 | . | CASSQSANQPQHF | TGTGCCAGCAGCCAATCCGCGAATCAGCCCCAGCATTTT
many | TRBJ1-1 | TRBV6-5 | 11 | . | CASSYGGQAFF | TGTGCCAGCAGTTACGGCGGTCAAGCTTTCTTT
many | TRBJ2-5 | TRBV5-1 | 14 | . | CASSLAPGVETQYF | TGCGCCAGCAGCTTGGCCCCAGGGGTGGAGACCCAGTACTTC
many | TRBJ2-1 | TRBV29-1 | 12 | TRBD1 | CSAEGQGNEQFF | TGCAGCGCCGAAGGACAGGGAAATGAGCAGTTCTTC
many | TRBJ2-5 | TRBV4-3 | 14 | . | CASSQEYPGETQYF | TGCGCCAGCAGCCAAGAGTATCCAGGGGAGACCCAGTACTTC
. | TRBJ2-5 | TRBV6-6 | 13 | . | CASRPEYQETQYF | TGTGCCAGCCGACCGGAGTACCAAGAGACCCAGTACTTC
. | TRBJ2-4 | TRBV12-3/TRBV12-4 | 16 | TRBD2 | CASSPVGGEAKNIQYF | TGTGCCAGCAGCCCCGTGGGAGGGGAAGCCAAAAACATTCAGTACTTC
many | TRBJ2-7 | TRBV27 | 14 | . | CASSTSPSGYEQYF | TGTGCCAGCAGTACCTCCCCGTCTGGGTACGAGCAGTACTTC
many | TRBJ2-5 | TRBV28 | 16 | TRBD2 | CASSSTLAGVRETQYF | TGTGCCAGCAGTTCAACACTAGCGGGGGTGCGAGAGACCCAGTACTTC
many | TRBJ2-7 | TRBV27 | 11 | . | CASSEGVEQYF | TGTGCCAGCAGTGAAGGGGTCGAGCAGTACTTC
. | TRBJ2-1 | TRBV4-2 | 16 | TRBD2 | CASSVFLAGGYNEQFF | TGTGCCAGCAGCGTCTTCCTAGCGGGAGGATACAATGAGCAGTTCTTC
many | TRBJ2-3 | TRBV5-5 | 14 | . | CASSLGGAGDTQYF | TGTGCCAGCAGCTTGGGGGGGGCTGGGGATACGCAGTATTTT
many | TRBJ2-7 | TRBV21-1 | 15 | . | CASSKVVGDIYEQYF | TGTGCCAGCAGCAAAGTCGTAGGGGATATCTACGAGCAGTACTTC
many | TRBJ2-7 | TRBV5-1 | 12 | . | CASSWQGGEQYF | TGCGCCAGCAGTTGGCAGGGAGGCGAGCAGTACTTC
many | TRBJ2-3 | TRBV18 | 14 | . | CASSPSSSQDTQYF | TGTGCCAGCTCACCCAGCTCGTCACAAGATACGCAGTATTTT
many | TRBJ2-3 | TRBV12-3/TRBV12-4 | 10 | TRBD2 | CASSAGEQYF | TGTGCCAGCAGCGCGGGGGAGCAGTATTTT
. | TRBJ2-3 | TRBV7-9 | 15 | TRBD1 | CASSPTGTATDTQYF | TGTGCCAGCAGCCCCACCGGGACAGCCACAGATACGCAGTATTTT
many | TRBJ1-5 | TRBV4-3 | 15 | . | CASSQDLLGRQPQHF | TGCGCCAGCAGCCAAGATTTATTGGGGAGACAGCCCCAGCATTTT
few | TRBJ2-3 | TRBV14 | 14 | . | CASSQEDATDTQYF | TGTGCCAGCAGCCAAGAGGACGCCACAGATACGCAGTATTTT
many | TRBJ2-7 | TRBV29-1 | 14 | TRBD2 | CSVAPAGVTYEQYF | TGCAGCGTGGCCCCAGCGGGAGTAACCTACGAGCAGTACTTC
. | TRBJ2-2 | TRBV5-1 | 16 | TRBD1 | CASSAGQGFVTGELFF | TGCGCCAGCAGCGCGGGACAGGGTTTCGTCACCGGGGAGCTGTTTTTT
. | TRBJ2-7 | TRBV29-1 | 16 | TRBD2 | CSVEETRGRSSYEQYF | TGCAGCGTTGAAGAGACTCGCGGGAGAAGTTCCTACGAGCAGTACTTC